The rows below give T cell receptor beta chains drawn from one sample of a study of blood T cell repertoires in COVID-19. Generated by immunoSEQ multiplex PCR, the TCRdb table keeps only in-frame clones and is missing some. In the table there are over 85,000 clones, over 75% of which are singletons. The sample taken for sequencing was peripheral blood. All receptors come from a human donor with acute or convalescent COVID-19. The donor label of this sample is uncertain. Both conserved end residues are part of each CDR3. The order of the fields is CDR3 length, clone size, J gene, D gene, V gene, CDR3 protein, CDR3 DNA. The D gene is left open where the match is weak. Clone sizes are given selectively: once, few, many, or a class where the clone is expanded.

length: 13
size: .
J: TRBJ1-2
D: .
V: TRBV2
CDR3: CASRAGDKGGYTF
DNA: TGTGCCAGCAGGGCGGGGGATAAGGGTGGCTACACCTTC

length: 16
size: once
J: TRBJ2-6
D: TRBD1
V: TRBV29-1
CDR3: CSVARTGWAGANVLTF
DNA: TGCAGCGTTGCCCGGACAGGGTGGGCTGGGGCCAACGTCCTGACTTTC

length: 13
size: .
J: TRBJ1-3
D: .
V: TRBV30
CDR3: CAWSTNSGNTIYF
DNA: TGTGCCTGGAGTACTAACTCTGGAAACACCATATATTTT

length: 16
size: .
J: TRBJ2-3
D: .
V: TRBV11-2
CDR3: CASSLGTLGTSDTQYF
DNA: TGTGCCAGCAGCTTAGGAACTCTTGGTACCTCCGATACGCAGTATTTT

length: 16
size: .
J: TRBJ2-7
D: .
V: TRBV12-5
CDR3: CASGAGNTIIAYEQYF
DNA: TGTGCTAGTGGGGCCGGGAACACCATCATCGCCTACGAGCAGTACTTC

length: 13
size: once
J: TRBJ1-2
D: .
V: TRBV30
CDR3: CAWSPGQNYGYTF
DNA: TGTGCCTGGAGTCCCGGACAGAACTATGGCTACACCTTC

length: 15
size: .
J: TRBJ2-3
D: TRBD2
V: TRBV29-1
CDR3: CSTGTSGAFTDTQYF
DNA: TGCAGTACCGGGACTAGCGGGGCGTTCACAGATACGCAGTATTTT

length: 17
size: few
J: TRBJ2-2
D: TRBD1
V: TRBV5-1
CDR3: CASSLGLGQGGTGELFF
DNA: TGCGCCAGCAGCTTGGGGCTGGGACAGGGTGGAACCGGGGAGCTGTTTTTT

length: 14
size: .
J: TRBJ2-7
D: TRBD1
V: TRBV6-5
CDR3: CASSLEGQPYEQYF
DNA: TGTGCCAGCAGCTTAGAGGGACAGCCCTACGAGCAGTACTTC

length: 14
size: .
J: TRBJ1-3
D: .
V: TRBV10-3
CDR3: CAGKEQGSGNTIYF
DNA: TGTGCCGGCAAGGAGCAGGGGAGTGGAAACACCATATATTTT

length: 15
size: .
J: TRBJ2-7
D: TRBD1
V: TRBV6-5
CDR3: CASSLLQGARGEQYF
DNA: TGTGCCAGCAGTTTATTACAGGGGGCAAGGGGGGAGCAGTACTTC

length: 13
size: .
J: TRBJ1-2
D: .
V: TRBV5-6
CDR3: CASSLAGARGYTF
DNA: TGTGCCAGCAGCTTGGCAGGGGCGAGGGGCTACACCTTC

length: 19
size: .
J: TRBJ2-1
D: TRBD2
V: TRBV9
CDR3: CASSVEGAGPRSSYNEQFF
DNA: TGTGCCAGCAGCGTAGAGGGAGCGGGGCCCCGTAGCTCCTACAATGAGCAGTTCTTC

length: 13
size: .
J: TRBJ1-2
D: .
V: TRBV10-3
CDR3: CAISLWRDYGYTF
DNA: TGTGCCATCTCCCTTTGGAGGGACTATGGCTACACCTTC

length: 14
size: once
J: TRBJ1-1
D: .
V: TRBV18
CDR3: CASSPRAEFNEAFF
DNA: TGTGCCAGCTCACCGAGGGCCGAATTCAATGAAGCTTTCTTT

length: 15
size: .
J: TRBJ1-1
D: .
V: TRBV6-5
CDR3: CASAETGEANTEAFF
DNA: TGTGCCAGCGCGGAGACAGGCGAGGCAAACACTGAAGCTTTCTTT

length: 11
size: .
J: TRBJ2-5
D: .
V: TRBV19
CDR3: CASSERETQYF
DNA: TGTGCCAGTAGTGAGAGGGAGACCCAGTACTTC

length: 14
size: .
J: TRBJ2-7
D: .
V: TRBV19
CDR3: CASSITGNHYEQYF
DNA: TGTGCCAGTAGTATAACGGGGAACCACTACGAGCAGTACTTC

length: 13
size: once
J: TRBJ2-4
D: .
V: TRBV11-3
CDR3: CASSLEGADIQYF
DNA: TGTGCCAGCAGCTTAGAGGGGGCGGACATTCAGTACTTC

length: 14
size: .
J: TRBJ1-4
D: TRBD1
V: TRBV6-5
CDR3: CASSYAGTGRKLFF
DNA: TGTGCCAGCAGTTACGCGGGGACAGGGCGAAAACTGTTTTTT

length: 11
size: .
J: TRBJ2-5
D: .
V: TRBV11-3
CDR3: CASSLETFTYF
DNA: TGTGCCAGCAGCTTAGAAACTTTTACTTACTTC

length: 16
size: .
J: TRBJ1-1
D: .
V: TRBV19
CDR3: CASSIIHSGLNTEAFF
DNA: TGTGCCAGTAGTATTATCCACTCAGGGCTGAACACTGAAGCTTTCTTT

length: 17
size: .
J: TRBJ2-3
D: TRBD2
V: TRBV5-1
CDR3: CASSQPSGGSSTDTQYF
DNA: TGCGCCAGCAGCCAACCTAGCGGGGGGTCTAGCACAGATACGCAGTATTTT